The rows below give T cell receptor beta chains drawn from one sample of a study of response to subunit inactivated influenza vaccine. TCRdb reanalysed the RT-PCR reads using MiXCR and keeps one entry per CDR3 protein. The data show 250,000 to 350,000 distinct CDR3 sequences, about 20% seen once. Sequencing was performed on PBMCs from blood, taken 21 months after vaccination. The receptors were gathered from a man aged 45 to 70 who received an inactivated influenza vaccine. Both conserved end residues are part of each CDR3. A D gene is named only where the DNA matches it firmly. A clone size is listed for some rows: how often the clone was seen (once, few, many), or a class if it is expanded.

cdr3_aa: CASTKDGSENIQYF
cdr3_nt: TGCGCCAGCACTAAGGACGGATCAGAAAACATTCAGTACTTC
v_call: TRBV5-1
clone_size: -
j_call: TRBJ2-4
d_call: -

cdr3_aa: CASSYLTGLRETQYF
cdr3_nt: TGTGCCAGCAGTTACCTTACAGGGTTGAGAGAGACCCAGTACTTC
v_call: TRBV6-2/TRBV6-3
clone_size: -
j_call: TRBJ2-5
d_call: -

cdr3_aa: CASRLSVSGEIYNEQFF
cdr3_nt: TGTGCCAGCAGACTATCGGTTAGCGGGGAGATCTACAATGAGCAGTTCTTC
v_call: TRBV12-3/TRBV12-4
clone_size: -
j_call: TRBJ2-1
d_call: TRBD2

cdr3_aa: CASSVGAAGETYEQFF
cdr3_nt: TGTGCCAGCAGCGTAGGGGCAGCGGGAGAGACCTATGAGCAGTTCTTC
v_call: TRBV9
clone_size: -
j_call: TRBJ2-1
d_call: TRBD2

cdr3_aa: CASSYSRGQLGNEQFF
cdr3_nt: TGTGCCAGCAGTTACTCACGGGGCCAGTTGGGGAATGAGCAGTTCTTC
v_call: TRBV6-5
clone_size: -
j_call: TRBJ2-1
d_call: -

cdr3_aa: CASSHRDGLSYNEQFF
cdr3_nt: TGTGCCAGCAGCCACCGGGACGGCTTATCCTACAATGAGCAGTTCTTC
v_call: TRBV13
clone_size: -
j_call: TRBJ2-1
d_call: -

cdr3_aa: CASSVGSGPEQFF
cdr3_nt: TGTGCCAGCAGCGTAGGGTCAGGGCCTGAGCAGTTCTTC
v_call: TRBV9
clone_size: many
j_call: TRBJ2-1
d_call: -

cdr3_aa: CASSNEGLAAQETQYF
cdr3_nt: TGTGCCAGCAGCAATGAGGGGCTAGCGGCACAAGAGACCCAGTACTTC
v_call: TRBV7-2
clone_size: -
j_call: TRBJ2-5
d_call: TRBD2

cdr3_aa: CASSLPGQNYGYTF
cdr3_nt: TGCGCCAGCAGCTTGCCGGGACAGAACTATGGCTACACCTTC
v_call: TRBV5-1
clone_size: many
j_call: TRBJ1-2
d_call: TRBD1

cdr3_aa: CASSSRGHAYGYTF
cdr3_nt: TGTGCCAGCAGTTCTAGGGGGCACGCCTATGGCTACACCTTC
v_call: TRBV12-3/TRBV12-4
clone_size: -
j_call: TRBJ1-2
d_call: TRBD1

cdr3_aa: CASTLDRSYGYTF
cdr3_nt: TGTGCCAGCACTTTGGACAGAAGCTATGGCTACACCTTC
v_call: TRBV6-5
clone_size: many
j_call: TRBJ1-2
d_call: -

cdr3_aa: CASSPRTSGSAKNIQYF
cdr3_nt: TGTGCCAGCAGCCCCCGGACTAGCGGGAGTGCCAAAAACATTCAGTACTTC
v_call: TRBV7-2
clone_size: -
j_call: TRBJ2-4
d_call: TRBD2

cdr3_aa: CTPRGPAVAYNEQFF
cdr3_nt: TGCACCCCAAGGGGGCCAGCGGTAGCCTACAATGAGCAGTTCTTC
v_call: TRBV20-1
clone_size: -
j_call: TRBJ2-1
d_call: TRBD1

cdr3_aa: CSAKAGADTQYF
cdr3_nt: TGCAGTGCTAAAGCGGGAGCAGATACGCAGTATTTT
v_call: TRBV20-1
clone_size: once
j_call: TRBJ2-3
d_call: TRBD2

cdr3_aa: CSVLLVAGNQPQHF
cdr3_nt: TGCAGCGTTCTTTTGGTTGCAGGCAATCAGCCCCAGCATTTT
v_call: TRBV29-1
clone_size: many
j_call: TRBJ1-5
d_call: -

cdr3_aa: CASSERPPGATNEKLFF
cdr3_nt: TGTGCCAGCAGTGAAAGACCCCCGGGCGCAACTAATGAAAAACTGTTTTTT
v_call: TRBV6-1
clone_size: few
j_call: TRBJ1-4
d_call: -

cdr3_aa: CASSFAGVNEKLFF
cdr3_nt: TGTGCCAGCAGCTTTGCCGGGGTTAATGAAAAACTGTTTTTT
v_call: TRBV7-2
clone_size: -
j_call: TRBJ1-4
d_call: -

cdr3_aa: CAWARGLAKNIQYF
cdr3_nt: TGTGCCTGGGCCCGTGGTCTAGCCAAAAACATTCAGTACTTC
v_call: TRBV30
clone_size: once
j_call: TRBJ2-4
d_call: -

cdr3_aa: CASSLGGRRNYGYTF
cdr3_nt: TGCGCCAGCAGCTTGGGAGGGAGAAGGAATTATGGCTACACCTTC
v_call: TRBV5-1
clone_size: few
j_call: TRBJ1-2
d_call: -

cdr3_aa: CASSLWTGGRGQETQYF
cdr3_nt: TGTGCCAGCAGCCTCTGGACAGGGGGCAGGGGACAAGAGACCCAGTACTTC
v_call: TRBV3-1
clone_size: few
j_call: TRBJ2-5
d_call: TRBD1

cdr3_aa: CASSIGGVAFF
cdr3_nt: TGTGCCAGCAGCATCGGGGGGGTAGCTTTCTTT
v_call: TRBV7-9
clone_size: -
j_call: TRBJ1-1
d_call: -

cdr3_aa: CAISESRTARPDGELFF
cdr3_nt: TGTGCCATCAGTGAGTCTAGGACTGCTAGGCCCGACGGGGAGCTGTTTTTT
v_call: TRBV10-3
clone_size: few
j_call: TRBJ2-2
d_call: -

cdr3_aa: CASTRLARNEQYF
cdr3_nt: TGTGCCAGCACCAGACTAGCGAGGAACGAGCAGTACTTC
v_call: TRBV6-2/TRBV6-3
clone_size: once
j_call: TRBJ2-7
d_call: TRBD2

cdr3_aa: CSARDGGSGNTIYF
cdr3_nt: TGCAGTGCTCGGGACGGAGGCTCTGGAAACACCATATATTTT
v_call: TRBV20-1
clone_size: -
j_call: TRBJ1-3
d_call: -

cdr3_aa: CASSLLQGAIYEQYF
cdr3_nt: TGTGCCAGCAGCCTATTACAGGGGGCAATCTACGAGCAGTACTTC
v_call: TRBV14
clone_size: -
j_call: TRBJ2-7
d_call: TRBD1

cdr3_aa: CASSFGPMDNQPQHF
cdr3_nt: TGTGCCAGCAGTTTCGGGCCGATGGACAATCAGCCCCAGCATTTT
v_call: TRBV27
clone_size: few
j_call: TRBJ1-5
d_call: -

cdr3_aa: CASSETGAGRMNTEAFF
cdr3_nt: TGTGCCAGCAGTGAAACAGGGGCGGGGAGGATGAACACTGAAGCTTTCTTT
v_call: TRBV28
clone_size: many
j_call: TRBJ1-1
d_call: TRBD1